What follows are 5 T cell receptor beta chains derived from one specimen sequenced in a study of cytomegalovirus exposure and HLA in healthy donors. Primers included in the PCR were 60 Vbeta and 13 Jbeta primers. TCRdb's table, derived via immunoSEQ multiplex PCR, lists solely in-frame clones and lacks some. The profile covers 100,000 or so clones, with around four fifths appearing a single time and roughly 4.1% taken by the ten largest. Sequenced input: PBMCs. These receptors were taken from a man aged 35 to 55 in good health and CMV-seronegative.

J is TRBJ2-5 and V is TRBV2, with a tentative D call TRBD2 (6 bases). Looked up from germline, CDR1 is SNHLY and CDR2 is FYNNEI. This CDR3 comprises 13 residues. V dropped 8 bases and J dropped 5 bases, with 15 bases sitting between them. As DNA, the CDR3 is TGTGCCAGCTCACTCAATGGGGGGGAGACCCAGTACTTC. It translates to CASSLNGGETQYF.

The chain has TRBV2 and TRBJ2-2; 11 bases fit TRBD1. Looked up from germline, CDR1 is SNHLY and CDR2 is FYNNEI. The CDR3 is 14 residues long. V lost 7 bases, J lost 4 bases, and 2 bases stayed unmatched. CDR3 protein: CASIGTGGTGELFF. DNA for the CDR3: TGTGCCAGCATTGGGACAGGGGGCACCGGGGAGCTGTTTTTT.

This sequence joins TRBV7-3 and TRBJ2-1, with 10 bases lining up with TRBD2. The length of the CDR3 is 15 residues. Germline V gives CDR1 SGHTA, CDR2 FQGTGA. After removal of 5 bases from V and 4 bases from J, the junction contained 5 bases not matched to a gene. This CDR3 reads CASSPPSGGYNEQFF. The CDR3, as DNA: TGTGCCAGCAGCCCCCCTAGCGGGGGATACAATGAGCAGTTCTTC.

This clone was observed a handful of times. The CDR3 is CASRRDSSVGEQYV. The CDR3, as DNA: TGTGCCAGCCGCCGGGACAGCTCGGTCGGGGAGCAGTACGTC. The rearrangement links TRBV27 to TRBJ2-7, with 7 bases identical to TRBD1. The trim removed 8 bases at V and 7 bases at J, leaving 14 bases unmatched. Germline CDR1 reads MNHEY; CDR2 reads SMNVEV (reference sequence). The CDR3 runs to 14 residues.

Regarding this clone: The junction shows a germline mismatch at one end, possibly a read error. The chain couples TRBV7-9 to TRBJ2-3; D might be TRBD2 (5 bases). Germline loops: CDR1 SEHNR, CDR2 FQNEAQ (reference sequence). The CDR3 is made up of 12 amino acids. The CDR3 DNA reads as TGTTCCAGCAGCTCCGGGATAAATACGCAGTATTTT. Amino acids: CSSSSGINTQYF.